These T cell receptor beta chains were read from a single sample in a study of blood T cell repertoires in COVID-19. The assay was immunoSEQ multiplex PCR, and TCRdb's table has in-frame clones only and misses some. Of some 320,000 clones listed, around 90% are singletons. Input material: PBMCs or T cells enriched from blood (not recorded which). The receptors here all came from a man aged 60 to 69 who had recovered from COVID-19. Each CDR3 is given with its conserved first and last residue. D genes are given only for firm matches. Some rows have no size entry. The others give once, few or many, or a class for an expanded clone.

>13|-|-|TRBV5-5|TRBJ1-1
CASSLRYNTEAFF
TGTGCCAGCAGCTTACGGTATAACACTGAAGCTTTCTTT
>19|-|TRBD1|TRBV30|TRBJ1-5
CAWSTGRTGGPVSNQPQHF
TGTGCCTGGAGTACTGGCCGGACAGGGGGCCCCGTAAGCAATCAGCCCCAGCATTTT
>15|few|TRBD2|TRBV24-1|TRBJ2-3
CATSVNSGRIDTQYF
TGTGCCACCAGTGTTAATAGCGGGAGGATAGATACGCAGTATTTT
>15|once|-|TRBV7-9|TRBJ1-3
CASPGAGGAGNTIYF
TGTGCCAGCCCGGGCGCCGGGGGAGCTGGAAACACCATATATTTT
>14|-|TRBD1|TRBV6-5|TRBJ1-1
CASSKGQPLTEAFF
TGTGCCAGCAGTAAGGGACAGCCTCTCACTGAAGCTTTCTTT
>11|once|TRBD1|TRBV2|TRBJ1-4
CASRGGGPLFF
TGTGCCAGCAGAGGGGGCGGACCACTGTTTTTT
>15|once|-|TRBV28|TRBJ1-2
CASSLLQGRNYGYTF
TGTGCCAGCAGTTTATTGCAGGGCAGGAACTATGGCTACACCTTC
>14|-|TRBD2|TRBV29-1|TRBJ2-3
CSVSRAGSTDTQYF
TGCAGCGTATCTAGAGCGGGAAGCACAGATACGCAGTATTTT
>13|-|-|TRBV7-2|TRBJ2-3
CASSWASTDTQYF
TGTGCCAGCAGCTGGGCCAGCACAGATACGCAGTATTTT
>14|once|TRBD1|TRBV5-5|TRBJ2-7
CASSHGQGSYEQYF
TGTGCCAGCAGCCATGGACAGGGGTCCTACGAGCAGTACTTC
>14|-|TRBD1|TRBV2|TRBJ1-2
CASAGDRAVYGYTF
TGTGCCAGCGCGGGTGACAGGGCAGTCTATGGCTACACCTTC
>15|-|TRBD2|TRBV11-2|TRBJ2-7
CASSAWASGSYEQYF
TGTGCCAGCAGCGCCTGGGCTAGCGGGAGTTACGAGCAGTACTTC
>16|few|TRBD1|TRBV5-4|TRBJ1-1
CASSTGQARQGTEAFF
TGTGCCAGCAGCACGGGACAGGCCCGACAGGGCACTGAAGCTTTCTTT
>14|-|-|TRBV6-6|TRBJ2-2
CASDPGTNTGELFF
TGCGCCAGTGATCCGGGAACGAACACCGGGGAGCTGTTTTTT
>14|-|-|TRBV20-1|TRBJ1-5
CSASSGGATQPQHF
TGCAGTGCTAGTTCGGGGGGAGCCACTCAGCCCCAGCATTTT
>14|-|TRBD1|TRBV2|TRBJ1-2
CASSVRPDRDGYTF
TGTGCCAGCAGTGTACGCCCGGACAGGGACGGCTACACCTTC
>16|-|-|TRBV7-3|TRBJ2-2
CASSPRRTTYTGELFF
TGTGCCAGCAGCCCGAGGCGGACTACCTACACCGGGGAGCTGTTTTTT
>16|-|TRBD1|TRBV5-4|TRBJ2-1
CASSPDGQGAYNEQFF
TGTGCCAGCAGCCCGGACGGACAGGGGGCTTACAATGAGCAGTTCTTC
>15|-|TRBD2|TRBV28|TRBJ2-1
CASSGGTSGSDEQFF
TGTGCCAGCAGTGGAGGGACTAGCGGGAGTGATGAGCAGTTCTTC
>14|-|-|TRBV29-1|TRBJ1-2
CSVELLGGGYGYTF
TGCAGCGTTGAATTGCTAGGGGGAGGGTATGGCTACACCTTC
>15|-|-|TRBV30|TRBJ1-3
CAWRRAGSSGNTIYF
TGTGCCTGGAGGAGGGCCGGCAGCTCTGGAAACACCATATATTTT
>12|-|-|TRBV5-5|TRBJ1-4
CASSVDRTKLFF
TGTGCCAGCAGCGTCGATAGGACTAAACTGTTTTTT
>14|-|TRBD1|TRBV7-9|TRBJ2-5
CASSLGQGAGTQYF
TGTGCCAGCAGCCTTGGACAGGGGGCTGGGACCCAGTACTTC
>16|-|TRBD2|TRBV19|TRBJ2-1
CASSIESGRDYNEQFF
TGTGCCAGTAGTATAGAGAGCGGGAGGGACTACAATGAGCAGTTCTTC
>16|-|TRBD1|TRBV7-9|TRBJ1-1
CASSLAKIDRDTEAFF
TGTGCCAGCAGCTTAGCTAAAATTGACAGGGACACTGAAGCTTTCTTT
>16|once|-|TRBV29-1|TRBJ2-7
CSVEEATPTAAYEQYF
TGCAGCGTTGAAGAGGCGACACCCACCGCCGCCTACGAGCAGTACTTC